This is a list of T cell receptor beta chains from one sample in a study of shared clonotypes between healthy human individuals. Profiling relied on immunoSEQ multiplex PCR, and the TCRdb table lists in-frame clones only, not all of them. Of millions of clones listed, more than 80% are singletons. What was sequenced was naive CD4+ T cells sorted from blood. The receptors were sampled from a young man in good health. CDR3s leave out the opening cysteine and the closing phenylalanine or tryptophan.

CDR3aa	len	v_gene
AISESVGNQPQH	12	TRBV10-3
ASSETPQGQLGSGNTIY	17	TRBV27
ASSQGREVSDTQY	13	TRBV4-3
ASSYSDTLNTEAF	13	TRBV6-6
ASSQDSNIGYT	11	TRBV7-6
ASSIEGGNSYEQY	13	TRBV19
ASSIEGGWLYEQF	13	TRBV19
AWNAGAEGYGYT	12	TRBV30
ASSVEGALNSPLH	13	TRBV9
SVGPTSGGTDTQY	13	TRBV29-1
ASSYSVQIIEAF	12	TRBV6-5
ASRGTSIPDTQY	12	TRBV2
ASTPEMGSQPQH	12	TRBV2
ASSFLGLAGTLTNEQF	16	TRBV28
AIRPTSGNRGEQY	13	TRBV10-3
ASSDIRDRRFSYEQY	15	TRBV6-4
ASSEGATNNSPLH	13	TRBV6-1
ASSDGPYGYT	10	TRBV7-8
ASSIVILNEQF	11	TRBV19
ASSPRWGAAGEQY	13	TRBV19
ASGLGTSVTQY	11	TRBV12-5
ASGRQAPTAEQY	12	TRBV2
ASRYIGGANTEAF	13	TRBV5-4
ASNSGTGIYEQY	12	TRBV6-1
AWNRKRSSTDTQY	13	TRBV30
ASSPSRTGPHEQY	13	TRBV18
ASSVAEGDTDTQY	13	TRBV9
ASSKHELIDEQY	12	TRBV28
ASSPVALAGENNEQF	15	TRBV7-2
ASSQDRGVNEQF	12	TRBV6-6
ASSPLRKRHGYT	12	TRBV6-5
ASSLDGSGRVHEQY	14	TRBV7-2
ASTLTRWGLPNTGELF	16	TRBV19
ASSKDDNQPQH	11	TRBV18
ASSEVGGLGNQPQH	14	TRBV6-1
ASSVEGNTIY	10	TRBV2
ASSPQLAGGPYEQY	14	TRBV7-9
AWSVGTGYNSPLH	13	TRBV30
ASSLEPSGNTIY	12	TRBV6-5
ASSLPGQGKVTDTQY	15	TRBV7-8
AWSTIRTSGSAQETQY	16	TRBV30
ASSGDRDNSPLH	12	TRBV6-1
ASSLVARTAIAKNIQY	16	TRBV7-2